The clone carrying this T cell receptor beta chain was recorded only once. Its antigen is still unknown. Sequencing was performed with immunoSEQ multiplex PCR; in TCRdb, only in-frame clones are kept and a portion is missing. The sample carries tens of thousands of clones, 85% to 90% recorded once. This CDR3 spans 14 amino acids. V was trimmed by 1 base and J by 4 bases, leaving 9 bases between them. Germline V CDR1 and CDR2: SGHNT, YENEEA. The data derive from a study of T cells in localized non-small cell lung cancer. Study-wide findings and caveats: Compared with tumor, uninvolved adjacent lung displayed greater T cell clonality, ranking highest overall. A median of around 60 clones ranked among the top 100 in tumor appeared in adjacent lung. Investigators sequenced only a single tumor region, leaving heterogeneity possible. Greater T cell density in blood accompanied longer overall survival.

The rearrangement joins TRBV11-3 to TRBJ2-3; D may be TRBD2 (6 bases). The sequencing here drew on peripheral blood, taken before any cancer treatment. The sequence derives from a female donor older than 55 with stage I squamous cell lung carcinoma. CDR3 in amino acids: CASSLGGTPDTQYF. The CDR3 DNA reads as TGTGCCAGCAGCTTAGGCGGGACCCCAGATACGCAGTATTTT.